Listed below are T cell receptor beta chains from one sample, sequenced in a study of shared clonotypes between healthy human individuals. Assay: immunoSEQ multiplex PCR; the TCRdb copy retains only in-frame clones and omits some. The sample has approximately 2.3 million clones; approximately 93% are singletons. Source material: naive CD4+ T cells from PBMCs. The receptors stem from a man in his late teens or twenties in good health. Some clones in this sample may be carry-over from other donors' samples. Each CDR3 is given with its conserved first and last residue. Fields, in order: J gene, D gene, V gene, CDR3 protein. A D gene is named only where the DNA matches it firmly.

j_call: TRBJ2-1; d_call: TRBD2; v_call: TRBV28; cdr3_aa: CASSLPGLVGNEQFF
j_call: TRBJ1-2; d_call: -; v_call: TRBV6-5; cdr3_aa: CASTPGPGHYGYTF
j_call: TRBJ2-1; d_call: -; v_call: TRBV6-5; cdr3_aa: CASTRTAGNEQFF
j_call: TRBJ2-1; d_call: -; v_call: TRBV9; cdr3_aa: CASSPQGGAYNEQFF
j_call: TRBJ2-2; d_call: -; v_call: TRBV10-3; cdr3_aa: CAARDQGSGELFF
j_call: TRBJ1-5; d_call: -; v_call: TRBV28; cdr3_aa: CASSRDPSENQPQHF
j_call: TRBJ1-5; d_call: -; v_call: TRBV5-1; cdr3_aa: CASSLDRYQPQHF
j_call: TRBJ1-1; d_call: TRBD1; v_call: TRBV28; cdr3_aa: CASSAPSTGMAEAFF
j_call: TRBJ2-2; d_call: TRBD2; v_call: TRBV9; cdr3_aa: CASSPRGSGSEGELFF
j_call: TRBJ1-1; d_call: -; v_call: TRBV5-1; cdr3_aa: CASSLATGDTEAFF
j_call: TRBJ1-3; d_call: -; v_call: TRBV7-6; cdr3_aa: CASSPSPTALGNTIYF
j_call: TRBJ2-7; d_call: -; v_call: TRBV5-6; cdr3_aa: CASSLGWAGSYEQYF
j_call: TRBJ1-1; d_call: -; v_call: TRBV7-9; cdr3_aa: CASSLGLTSNTEAFF
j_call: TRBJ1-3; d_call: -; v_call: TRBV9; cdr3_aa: CLLLGNTIYF
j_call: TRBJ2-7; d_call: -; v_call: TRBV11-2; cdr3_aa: CASSPRGGNSYEQYF
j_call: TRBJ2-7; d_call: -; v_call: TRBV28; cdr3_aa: CASVQAGASYEQYF
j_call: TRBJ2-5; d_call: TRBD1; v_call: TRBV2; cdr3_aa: CASSPLRGPQETQYF
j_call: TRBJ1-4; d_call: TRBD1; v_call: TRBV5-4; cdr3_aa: CASSTDRGKLFF
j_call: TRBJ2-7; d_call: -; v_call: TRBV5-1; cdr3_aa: CASSPSFGASSYEQYF
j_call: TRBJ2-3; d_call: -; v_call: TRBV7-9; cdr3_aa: CASSPLNPESISQYF
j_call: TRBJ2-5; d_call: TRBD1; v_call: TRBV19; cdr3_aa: CASSIGGQGARGQETQYF
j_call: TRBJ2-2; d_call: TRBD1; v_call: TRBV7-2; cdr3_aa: CASSRDRVGTGELFF
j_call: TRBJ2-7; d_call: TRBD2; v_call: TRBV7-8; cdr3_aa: CASSLRPSGRELFHEQYF
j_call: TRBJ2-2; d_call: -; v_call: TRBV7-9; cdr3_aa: CASSPPTGELFF
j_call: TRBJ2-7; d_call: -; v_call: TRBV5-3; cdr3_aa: CARSRCPGPPSYEQYF
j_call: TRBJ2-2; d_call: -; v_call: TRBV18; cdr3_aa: CASSQASSNTGELFF
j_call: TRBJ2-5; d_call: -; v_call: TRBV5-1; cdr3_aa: CASSKQQGETQYF
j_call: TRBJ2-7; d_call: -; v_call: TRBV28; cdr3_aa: CASSFARGAYEQYF
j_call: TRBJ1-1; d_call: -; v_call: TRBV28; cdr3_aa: CASSLGRGGLGGAFF
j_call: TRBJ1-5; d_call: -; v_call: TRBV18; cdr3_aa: CASSGVVGAGNQPQHF
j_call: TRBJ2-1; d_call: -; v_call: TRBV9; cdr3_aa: CASSVGPIINYNEQFF
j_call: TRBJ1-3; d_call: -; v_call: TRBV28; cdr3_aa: CASSLTAGNTIYF
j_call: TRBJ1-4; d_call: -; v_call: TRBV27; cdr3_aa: CASSLTRGTNEKLFF
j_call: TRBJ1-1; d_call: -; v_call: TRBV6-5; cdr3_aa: CASLRTANTEAFF
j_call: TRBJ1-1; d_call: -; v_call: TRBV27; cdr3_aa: CASSSTGSTEAFF
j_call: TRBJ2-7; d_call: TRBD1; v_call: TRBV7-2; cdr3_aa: CASSRKQGAWTYEQYF
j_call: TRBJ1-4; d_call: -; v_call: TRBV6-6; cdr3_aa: CASRKRDNEKLFF
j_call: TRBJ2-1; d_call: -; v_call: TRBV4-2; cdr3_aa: CASSQGGPSGQYNEQFF
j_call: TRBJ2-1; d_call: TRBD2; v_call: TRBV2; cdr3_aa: CASTGLARYNEQFF
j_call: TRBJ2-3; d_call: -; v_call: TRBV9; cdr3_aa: CASSVLPGGLRGDTQYF
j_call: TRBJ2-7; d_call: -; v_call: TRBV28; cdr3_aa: CASRRPPDSYEQYF
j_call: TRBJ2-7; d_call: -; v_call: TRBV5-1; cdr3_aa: CASSLALPGGYEQYF
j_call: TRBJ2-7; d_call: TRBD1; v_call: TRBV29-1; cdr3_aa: CSGGGTGYEQYF
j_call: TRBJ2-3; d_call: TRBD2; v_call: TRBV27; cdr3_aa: CASSPRRVAGGIRDTQYF
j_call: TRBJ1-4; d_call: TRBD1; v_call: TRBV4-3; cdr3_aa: CASSTTGTGDEKLFF
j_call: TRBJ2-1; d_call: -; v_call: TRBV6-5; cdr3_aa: CASNRGIEQFF
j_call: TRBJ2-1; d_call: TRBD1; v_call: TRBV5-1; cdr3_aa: CASSSGQGASYNEQFF
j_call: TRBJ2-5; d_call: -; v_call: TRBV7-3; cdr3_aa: CASSKGGLRETQYF
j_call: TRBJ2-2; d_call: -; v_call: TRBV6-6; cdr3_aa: CASTRGLPEGELFF
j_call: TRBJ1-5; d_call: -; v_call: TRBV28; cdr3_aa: CASSNLGQLLRSNQPQHF
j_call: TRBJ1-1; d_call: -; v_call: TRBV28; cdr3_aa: CASGTWDTEAFF
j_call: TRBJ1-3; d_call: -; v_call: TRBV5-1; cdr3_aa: CASSPRGGGTAGNTIYF
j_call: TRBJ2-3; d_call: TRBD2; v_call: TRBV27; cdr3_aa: CASSFGGRAVDTQYF
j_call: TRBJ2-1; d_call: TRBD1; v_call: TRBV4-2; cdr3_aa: CASSQDRDRALNEQFF
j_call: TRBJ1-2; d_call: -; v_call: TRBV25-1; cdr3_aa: CASSRSPLRGVRGGYTF
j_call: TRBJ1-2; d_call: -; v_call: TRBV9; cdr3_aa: CASSAGWGYGYTF
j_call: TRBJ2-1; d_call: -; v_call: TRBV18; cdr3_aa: CASSPLGLATDDNEQFF
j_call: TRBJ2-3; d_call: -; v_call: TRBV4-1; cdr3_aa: CASSQDTSRDTQYF
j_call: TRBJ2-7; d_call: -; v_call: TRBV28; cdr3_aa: CASSLKGHEQYF